These 18 T cell receptor beta chains were sequenced from one sample in a study of T cell repertoires in aging, cancer and after chemotherapy. Peripheral blood genomic DNA, not sorted cells or RNA, was the template. Multiplex touch-down PCR with TRB-A/B primers amplified rearranged V-D-J TRB sequences. From the multiplex PCR reads, TCRdb called clonotypes with MiXCR, one entry per CDR3 protein. This sample has approximately 18,000 distinct CDR3 sequences; 45% to 50% occur once, and the top ten carry 8% to 11%. The material sequenced was blood. These receptors came from a human donor in good health.

The rearrangement joins TRBV15 to TRBJ2-7; 8 nucleotides match TRBD2. CDR1 is LNHNV and CDR2 is YYDKDF in the germline V gene (reference sequence). There are 13 residues in the CDR3. The V gene end was trimmed by 5 bases and the J gene end by 5 bases; junction bases not matched to a gene: 5. In DNA, the CDR3 is TGTGCCACCAGCTCGGGAGGGACTAACGAGCAGTACTTC. It is translated as CATSSGGTNEQYF.

V gene TRBV19 combines with J gene TRBJ1-2; possible D gene TRBD1, 6 bases. The V end was cut by 4 bases, the J end by 6 bases, with 12 bases between. CDR3 length equals 13 residues. CDR1 and CDR2 from the germline V gene are LNHDA and SQIVND (reference sequence). In DNA, the CDR3 is TGTGCCAGTAGTACGAACAGGGTTAATGGCTACACCTTC. This gives the protein CASSTNRVNGYTF.

V and J are TRBV5-1 and TRBJ2-5; D might be TRBD2 (6 bases). This CDR3 is built from 15 residues. V gave up 0 bases and J gave up 2 bases, with 11 bases separating them. The germline CDR1 and CDR2 sequences are SGHRS and YFSETQ. The CDR3 sequence is CASSLDSGRQETQYF. DNA for the CDR3: TGCGCCAGCAGCTTGGATAGCGGAAGGCAAGAGACCCAGTACTTC. The complete variable domain, with remaining parts taken from reference TRBV5-1 and TRBJ2-5, reads KAGVTQTPRYLIKTRGQQVTLSCSPISGHRSVSWYQQTPGQGLQFLFEYFSETQRNKGNFPGRFSGRQFSNSRSEMNVSTLELGDSALYLCASSLDSGRQETQYFGPGTRLLVL.

This chain links TRBV29-1 with TRBJ2-1, with 14 positions matching TRBD2. V lost 7 bases to trimming and J lost 9 bases; unmatched junction nucleotides: 17. This CDR3 is built from 17 residues. Germline lookup yields CDR1 SQVTM and CDR2 ANQGSEA. The CDR3 protein is CSAAGLAGGKAAIEQFF. CDR3 in DNA: TGCAGCGCCGCCGGACTAGCGGGAGGTAAGGCCGCTATTGAGCAGTTCTTC.

This clonotype has just a few counts. V and J are TRBV27 and TRBJ2-7; perhaps D is TRBD1 or TRBD2 (6 bases each). Germline CDR1 MNHEY, CDR2 SMNVEV (reference sequence). V gave up 2 bases and J gave up 4 bases, with 15 bases separating them. The CDR3 totals 15 residues. CDR3 bases: TGTGCCAGCAGTTTAGAGGGGGGTCTCCTATACGAGCAGTACTTC. Amino acids: CASSLEGGLLYEQYF.

The count of this clonotype is one. The chain employs TRBV6-2 or TRBV6-3 and TRBJ2-1; TRBD2 agrees at 13 bases. CDR1 and CDR2 from the germline V gene are MNHEY and SVGEGT. Losses at the gene ends were 6 bases for V and 9 bases for J; bases not matched to a gene: 8. CDR3 length equals 15 residues. This CDR3 reads CASSYGTSGMGEQFF. The CDR3 DNA follows: TGTGCCAGCAGCTACGGGACTAGCGGGATGGGTGAGCAGTTCTTC.

V usage is TRBV24-1 and J usage is TRBJ1-1; D unresolved. The germline CDR1 and CDR2 sequences are KGHDR and SFDVKD. Trimming removed 9 bases at V and 1 base at J, with 8 bases between. The CDR3 length is 12 residues. CDR3: CATAGSNTEAFF. The CDR3 nucleotides read TGTGCCACCGCGGGATCGAACACTGAAGCTTTCTTT.

This clonotype was counted only a few times. The CDR3 nucleotides read TGTGCCAGTAGTACGCGGGTGAATCAGCCCCAGCATTTT. Translated: CASSTRVNQPQHF. This rearrangement joins TRBV19 to TRBJ1-5; D not certain. Trimming stripped 4 bases from V and 4 bases from J, with 8 bases between. This CDR3 has 13 residues. Germline V gene lookup returns CDR1 LNHDA and CDR2 SQIVND (reference sequence). The full variable domain, in which reference TRBV19 and TRBJ1-5 provide the parts outside the CDR3, is DGGITQSPKYLFRKEGQNVTLSCEQNLNHDAMYWYRQDPGQGLRLIYYSQIVNDFQKGDIAEGYSVSREKKESFPLTVTSAQKNPTAFYLCASSTRVNQPQHFGDGTRLSIL.

This clonotype has just one count. The chain uses TRBV6-2 or TRBV6-3 and TRBJ2-7; 8 nucleotides agree with TRBD2. The CDR3 runs 16 residues. V lost 6 bases, J lost 0 bases, and 10 bases stayed unmatched. The V gene's germline CDR1 is MNHEY and CDR2 SVGEGT. The CDR3, as DNA: TGTGCCAGCAGAGAAAGACTAGCGCCACTCTCCTACGAGCAGTACTTC. Protein product: CASRERLAPLSYEQYF.

The CDR3 region has the DNA TGCAGCTTTGAGACAGACCTCTCCTACAATGAGCAGTTCTTC. Protein: CSFETDLSYNEQFF. The chain links TRBV20-1 to TRBJ2-1; tentative D call: TRBD1 (5 bases). The CDR3 runs 14 residues. Germline assignment: CDR1 DFQATT and CDR2 SNEGSKA (reference sequence).

This clonotype was counted between two and nine times. The rearrangement uses TRBV30 and TRBJ2-3, with 8 positions matching TRBD1. The CDR3 sequence is 15 residues long. Trimming removed 2 bases from V and 1 base from J; junction bases left unmatched: 5. Germline V gene sequence: CDR1 GTSNPN, CDR2 SVGIG (reference sequence). CDR3 DNA sequence: TGTGCCTGGAGTCCCACAGGGGGAGGCACAGATACGCAGTATTTT. Encoded protein: CAWSPTGGGTDTQYF.

This chain uses TRBV5-5 with TRBJ1-6; the D gene is possibly TRBD1 (5 bases). Germline V gene lookup returns CDR1 SGHKS and CDR2 YYEKEE (reference sequence). The ends were cut back, 0 bases at V and 7 bases at J, with 14 bases in the middle. This CDR3 comprises 16 residues. CDR3 sequence: CASSLAPGTVNSPLHF. The CDR3 DNA reads TGTGCCAGCAGCTTGGCACCCGGGACTGTAAATTCACCCCTCCACTTT.

This clonotype was seen only once. This sequence joins TRBV6-5 and TRBJ2-7; TRBD1 matches at 10 bases. CDR1 is MNHEY and CDR2 is SVGAGI in the germline V gene. V gave up 7 bases and J gave up 5 bases; unmatched junction bases: 11. The CDR3 is 15 amino acids. CDR3 nucleotides: TGTGCCAGCAAAAAACCGGGACAGGGGCGGAACGAGCAGTACTTC. It translates to CASKKPGQGRNEQYF.

The chain joins TRBV27 to TRBJ2-2, with D uncertain. There are 13 residues in the CDR3. The V gene's germline CDR1 is MNHEY and CDR2 SMNVEV (reference sequence). Deletions cut 2 bases from V and 6 bases from J, with 7 bases between. DNA of the CDR3: TGTGCCAGCAGTTTAGCGGAACCCGGGGAGCTGTTTTTT. It encodes CASSLAEPGELFF.

This clonotype was counted a few times. This chain connects TRBV29-1 to TRBJ1-1, with a weak D call TRBD1 (5 bases). The CDR3 has 11 residues. V was trimmed by 3 bases and J by 10 bases, leaving 12 bases between them. Germline V CDR1 and CDR2: SQVTM, ANQGSEA. In DNA, the CDR3 is TGCAGCGTTGATTGGGGGGGATTAGCTTTCTTT. It translates to CSVDWGGLAFF.

The J gene is TRBJ2-5, the V gene TRBV24-1, with a weak D call TRBD2 (5 bases). Germline V gene sequence: CDR1 KGHDR, CDR2 SFDVKD. The CDR3 consists of 13 residues. V was cut by 5 bases and J by 5 bases, with 11 bases left in between. The CDR3 sequence is CATSGGSVETQYF. The CDR3 bases are TGTGCCACCAGTGGTGGTAGCGTGGAGACCCAGTACTTC.

This clonotype has more than one count but fewer than ten. The rearrangement joins TRBV6-2 or TRBV6-3 to TRBJ2-2; 8 nucleotides align to TRBD2. With V trimmed by 6 bases and J by 1 base, 1 base remained unmatched. CDR1 is MNHEY, CDR2 SVGEGT, per germline. The CDR3 runs 14 residues. The CDR3 nucleotides read TGTGCCAGCAGGGGACTAGGGAACACCGGGGAGCTGTTTTTT. This codes for CASRGLGNTGELFF.

A few counts support this clonotype. The genes are TRBV29-1 and TRBJ2-7, with 9 bases aligning to TRBD2. This CDR3 contains 11 residues. Looked up from germline, CDR1 is SQVTM and CDR2 is ANQGSEA. This CDR3 reads CSATSGVEQYF. As DNA, the CDR3 is TGCAGTGCGACTAGCGGCGTCGAGCAGTACTTC.